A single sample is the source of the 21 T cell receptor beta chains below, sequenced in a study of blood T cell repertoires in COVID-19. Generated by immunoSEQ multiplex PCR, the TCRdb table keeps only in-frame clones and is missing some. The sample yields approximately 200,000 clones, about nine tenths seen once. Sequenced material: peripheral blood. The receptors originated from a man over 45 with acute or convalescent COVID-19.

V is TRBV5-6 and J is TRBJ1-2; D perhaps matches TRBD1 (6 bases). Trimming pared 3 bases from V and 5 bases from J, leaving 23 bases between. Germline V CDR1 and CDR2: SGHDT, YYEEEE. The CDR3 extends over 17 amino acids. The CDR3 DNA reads TGTGCCAGCAGCTGGGTGGACAGACCCGCCGGAGATTATGGCTACACCTTC. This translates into CASSWVDRPAGDYGYTF.

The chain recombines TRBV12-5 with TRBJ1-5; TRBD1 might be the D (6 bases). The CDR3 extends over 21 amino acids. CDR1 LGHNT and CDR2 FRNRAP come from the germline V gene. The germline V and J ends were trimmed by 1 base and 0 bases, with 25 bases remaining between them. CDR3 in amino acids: CASGLGGGRGLRPYSNQPQHF. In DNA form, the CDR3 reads TGTGCTAGTGGTTTGGGAGGGGGTAGAGGGTTGAGGCCCTATAGCAATCAGCCCCAGCATTTT.

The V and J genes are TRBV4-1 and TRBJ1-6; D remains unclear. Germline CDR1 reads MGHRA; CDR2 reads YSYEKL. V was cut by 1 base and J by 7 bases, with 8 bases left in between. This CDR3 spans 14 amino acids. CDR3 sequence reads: CASSQVTQNSPLHF. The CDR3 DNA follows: TGCGCCAGCAGCCAAGTAACCCAGAATTCACCCCTCCACTTT.

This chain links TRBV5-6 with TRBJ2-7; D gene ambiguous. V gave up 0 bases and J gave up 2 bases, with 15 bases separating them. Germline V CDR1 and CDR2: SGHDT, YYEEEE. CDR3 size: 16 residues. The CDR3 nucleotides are TGTGCCAGCAGCTTGGGAGGTATTGGCGGAGCCTACGAGCAGTACTTC. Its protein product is CASSLGGIGGAYEQYF.

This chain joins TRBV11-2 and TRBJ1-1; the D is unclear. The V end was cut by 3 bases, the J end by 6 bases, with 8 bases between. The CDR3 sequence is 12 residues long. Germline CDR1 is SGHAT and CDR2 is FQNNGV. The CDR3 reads CASSFGVAEAFF. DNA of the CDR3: TGTGCCAGCAGCTTCGGGGTCGCTGAAGCTTTCTTT.

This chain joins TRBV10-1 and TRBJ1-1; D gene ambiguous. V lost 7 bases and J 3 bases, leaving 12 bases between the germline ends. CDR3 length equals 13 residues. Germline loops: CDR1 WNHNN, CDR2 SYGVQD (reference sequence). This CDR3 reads CASKATQDTEAFF. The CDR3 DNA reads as TGCGCCAGCAAGGCCACCCAGGACACTGAAGCTTTCTTT.

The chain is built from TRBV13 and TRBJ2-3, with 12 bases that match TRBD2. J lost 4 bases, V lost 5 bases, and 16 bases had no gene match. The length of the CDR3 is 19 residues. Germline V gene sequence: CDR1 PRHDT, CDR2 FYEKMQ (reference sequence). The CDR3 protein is CASSSPTSGGSPKADTQYF. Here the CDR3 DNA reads TGTGCCAGCAGCAGCCCTACTAGCGGGGGGTCACCAAAAGCAGATACGCAGTATTTT.

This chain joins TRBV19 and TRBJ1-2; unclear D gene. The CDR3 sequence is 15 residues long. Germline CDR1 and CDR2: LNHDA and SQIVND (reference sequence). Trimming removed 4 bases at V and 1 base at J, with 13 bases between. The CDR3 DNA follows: TGTGCCAGTAGTACGGACCTGGACTTTAACTATGGCTACACCTTC. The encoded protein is CASSTDLDFNYGYTF.

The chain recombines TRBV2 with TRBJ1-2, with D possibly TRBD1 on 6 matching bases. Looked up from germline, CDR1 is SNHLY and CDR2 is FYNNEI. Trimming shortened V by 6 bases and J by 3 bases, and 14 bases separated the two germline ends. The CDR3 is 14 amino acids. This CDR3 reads CASRTGSHYYGYTF. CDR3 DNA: TGTGCCAGCAGAACAGGGAGCCACTACTATGGCTACACCTTC. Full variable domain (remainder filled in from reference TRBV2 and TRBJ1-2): EPEVTQTPSHQVTQMGQEVILRCVPISNHLYFYWYRQILGQKVEFLVSFYNNEISEKSEIFDDQFSVERPDGSNFTLKIRSTKLEDSAMYFCASRTGSHYYGYTFGSGTRLTVV.

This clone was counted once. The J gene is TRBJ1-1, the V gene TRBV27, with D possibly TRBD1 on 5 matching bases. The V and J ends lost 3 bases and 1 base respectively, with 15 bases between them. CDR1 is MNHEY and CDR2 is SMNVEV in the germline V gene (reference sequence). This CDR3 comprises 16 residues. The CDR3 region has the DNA TGTGCCAGCAGTTTTGGGGCAGGCCGGCAGAACACTGAAGCTTTCTTT. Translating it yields CASSFGAGRQNTEAFF.

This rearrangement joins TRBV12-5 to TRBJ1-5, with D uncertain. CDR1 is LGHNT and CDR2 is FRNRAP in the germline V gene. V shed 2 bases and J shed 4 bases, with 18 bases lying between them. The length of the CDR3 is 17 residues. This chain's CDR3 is CASGLSTTNSPNQPQHF. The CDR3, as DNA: TGTGCTAGTGGTTTGTCCACAACCAACAGCCCTAATCAGCCCCAGCATTTT.

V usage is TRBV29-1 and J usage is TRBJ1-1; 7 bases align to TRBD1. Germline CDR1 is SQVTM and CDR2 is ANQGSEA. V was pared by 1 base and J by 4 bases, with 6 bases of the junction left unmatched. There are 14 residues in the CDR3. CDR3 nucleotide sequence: TGCAGCGTTGAAGGTCAGACAGGGCCCACTGAAGCTTTCTTT. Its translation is CSVEGQTGPTEAFF.

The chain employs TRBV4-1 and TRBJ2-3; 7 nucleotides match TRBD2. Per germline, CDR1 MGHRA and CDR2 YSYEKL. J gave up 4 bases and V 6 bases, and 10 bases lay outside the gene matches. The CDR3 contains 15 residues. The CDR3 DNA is TGCGCCAGCAGTTTTTCTAGCGGAGACCCAGATACGCAGTATTTT. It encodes CASSFSSGDPDTQYF.

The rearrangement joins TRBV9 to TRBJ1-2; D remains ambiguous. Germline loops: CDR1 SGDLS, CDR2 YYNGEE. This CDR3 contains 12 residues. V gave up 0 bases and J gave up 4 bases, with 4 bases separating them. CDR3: CASSVGPYGYTF. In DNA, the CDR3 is TGTGCCAGCAGCGTAGGGCCCTATGGCTACACCTTC.

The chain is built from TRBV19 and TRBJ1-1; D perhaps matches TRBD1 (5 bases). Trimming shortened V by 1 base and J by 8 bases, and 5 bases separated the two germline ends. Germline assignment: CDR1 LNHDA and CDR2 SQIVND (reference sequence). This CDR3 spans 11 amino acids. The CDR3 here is CASSIGGEAFF. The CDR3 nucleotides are TGTGCCAGTAGTATAGGGGGCGAAGCTTTCTTT.

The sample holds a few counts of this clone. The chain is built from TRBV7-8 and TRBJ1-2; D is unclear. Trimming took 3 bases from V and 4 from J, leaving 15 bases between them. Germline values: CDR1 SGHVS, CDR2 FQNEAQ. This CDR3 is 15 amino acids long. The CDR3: CASSLVRGFVYGYTF. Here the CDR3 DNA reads TGTGCCAGCAGCTTGGTACGGGGATTCGTCTATGGCTACACCTTC.

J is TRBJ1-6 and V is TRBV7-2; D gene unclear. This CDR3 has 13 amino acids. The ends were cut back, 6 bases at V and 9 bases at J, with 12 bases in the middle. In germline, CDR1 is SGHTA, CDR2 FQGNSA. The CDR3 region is CASSPRLSSPLHF. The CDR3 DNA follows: TGTGCCAGCAGTCCTAGGCTGTCTTCACCCCTCCACTTT. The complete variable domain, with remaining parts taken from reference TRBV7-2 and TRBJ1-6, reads GAGVSQSPSNKVTEKGKDVELRCDPISGHTALYWYRQSLGQGLEFLIYFQGNSAPDKSGLPSDRFSAERTGGSVSTLTIQRTQQEDSAVYLCASSPRLSSPLHFGNGTRLTVT.

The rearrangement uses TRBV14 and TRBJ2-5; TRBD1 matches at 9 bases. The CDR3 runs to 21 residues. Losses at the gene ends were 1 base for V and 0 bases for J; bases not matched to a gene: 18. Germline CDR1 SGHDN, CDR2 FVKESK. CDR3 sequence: CASSQGVISRQGDRYQETQYF. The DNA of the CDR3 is TGTGCCAGCAGCCAAGGGGTTATCTCGAGACAGGGGGATCGGTACCAAGAGACCCAGTACTTC.

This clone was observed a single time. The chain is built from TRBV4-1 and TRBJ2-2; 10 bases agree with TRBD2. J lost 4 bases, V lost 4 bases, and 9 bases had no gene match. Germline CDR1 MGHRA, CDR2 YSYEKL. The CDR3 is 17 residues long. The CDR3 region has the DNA TGCGCCAGCAGCCCCCAGGAGACTAGCGGGTCCACCGGGGAGCTGTTTTTT. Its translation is CASSPQETSGSTGELFF.

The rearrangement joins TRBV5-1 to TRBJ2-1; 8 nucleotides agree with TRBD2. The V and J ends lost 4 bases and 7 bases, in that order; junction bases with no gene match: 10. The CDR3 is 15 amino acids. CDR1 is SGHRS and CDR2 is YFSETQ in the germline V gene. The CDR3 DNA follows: TGCGCCAGCAGCCCGGATAGGGGCGGGGGGAATGAGCAGTTCTTC. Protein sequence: CASSPDRGGGNEQFF.

The CDR3 loop reads CASSLGLAGATTLGETQYF. The DNA of the CDR3 is TGTGCCAGCAGCTTAGGACTAGCGGGGGCTACAACCTTGGGAGAGACCCAGTACTTC. The V and J genes are TRBV7-8 and TRBJ2-5; the match to TRBD2 covers 12 bases. CDR3 size: 19 residues. With 1 base clipped from V and 4 bases from J, the junction kept 13 bases outside the gene matches. The germline V gene encodes CDR1 SGHVS and CDR2 FQNEAQ.